This T cell receptor (beta chain) was captured in a study of CD8 T cells in ankylosing spondylitis. This clonotype was counted between two and nine times. Its target is not known. The CDR3 consists of 12 residues. Germline V gene sequence: CDR1 SEHNR, CDR2 FQNEAQ (reference sequence). V was trimmed by 2 bases and J by 8 bases, leaving 7 bases between them. As the method for making TCR beta libraries, quantitative 5'-RACE with molecular barcodes was used. TCRdb passed the 5' RACE reads through MiXCR, listing each CDR3 protein once. Here the sample spans 200,000 to 250,000 distinct CDR3 sequences, 15% to 20% being singletons. Whole-study findings and limits: As reported, disease-linked clones showed significant enrichment in matched ankylosing spondylitis synovial fluid. In ankylosing spondylitis blood, a motif of roughly 8 highly homologous TCR beta variants appeared characteristic.

This sequence was found in a male donor with ankylosing spondylitis. The source material was blood, either unsorted or a sorted T cell fraction (not recorded which). The chain uses TRBV7-9 and TRBJ2-1; D unclear. The CDR3, as DNA: TGTGCCAGCAGCTTACTAGACCATGAGCAGTTCTTC. Translating it yields CASSLLDHEQFF.